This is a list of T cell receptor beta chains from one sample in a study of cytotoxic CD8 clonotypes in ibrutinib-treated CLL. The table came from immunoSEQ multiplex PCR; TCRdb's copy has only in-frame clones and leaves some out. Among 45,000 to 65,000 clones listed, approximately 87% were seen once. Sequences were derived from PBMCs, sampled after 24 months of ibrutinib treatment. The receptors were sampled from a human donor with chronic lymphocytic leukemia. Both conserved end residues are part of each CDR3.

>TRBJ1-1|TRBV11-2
CASSLDYGQGATEAFF
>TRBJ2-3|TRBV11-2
CAASSDTQSTDTQYF
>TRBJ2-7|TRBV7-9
CASSRDRGLYEQYF
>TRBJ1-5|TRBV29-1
CSVGTDYSNQPQHF
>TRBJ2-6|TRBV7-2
CASSLVSLAGGGANVLTF
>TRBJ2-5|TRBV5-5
CASSLPGGTQETQYF
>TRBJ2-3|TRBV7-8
CASSLAVAGVGNTQYF
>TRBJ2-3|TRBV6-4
CASSDGPQGGDTQYF
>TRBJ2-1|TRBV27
CASSRDRGAYNEQFF
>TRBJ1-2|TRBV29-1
CSVAGTGGIYGYTF
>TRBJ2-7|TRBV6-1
CATYAGLAGREQYF
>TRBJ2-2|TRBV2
CASSPFGQGLGELFF
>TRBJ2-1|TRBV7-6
CASSLALAGYNEQFF
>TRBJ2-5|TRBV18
CASSPSLAGFQETQYF
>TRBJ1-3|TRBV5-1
CASSFGGQGSNTIYF
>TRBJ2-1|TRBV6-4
CASNPSSGKGEQFF
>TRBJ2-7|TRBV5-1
CASSFEAGGDQYF
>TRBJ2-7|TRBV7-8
CASSSLTSSTWEQYF
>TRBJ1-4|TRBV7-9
CASSLGGGGNEKLFF
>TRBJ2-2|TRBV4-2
CASSQDGETPTGELFF
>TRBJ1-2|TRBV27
CASGGRTEGGYTF
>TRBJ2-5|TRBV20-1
CSAGFLETQYF
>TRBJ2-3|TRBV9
CASSVVRLAGSPGTDTQYF
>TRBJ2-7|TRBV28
CASSFQGALPYEQYF
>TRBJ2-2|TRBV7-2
CASSSIGPKNTGELFF
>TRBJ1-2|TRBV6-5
CASSEKSTGDGYTF
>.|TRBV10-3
CAISPGQGNEQYF
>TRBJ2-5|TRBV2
CASRWRTTEETQYF
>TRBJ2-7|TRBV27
CASRDSGAAYEQYF
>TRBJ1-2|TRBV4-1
CASSFTGTVSYGYTF
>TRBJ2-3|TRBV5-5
CASRRTERTDTQYF
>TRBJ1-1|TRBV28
CASNIHWGRYTEAFF
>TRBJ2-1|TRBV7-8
CASSPHLSSGKDEQFF
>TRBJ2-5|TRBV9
CASSVGLAQETQYF
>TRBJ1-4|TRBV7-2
CASSFVYNEKLFF
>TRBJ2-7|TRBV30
CASTGLYEQYF